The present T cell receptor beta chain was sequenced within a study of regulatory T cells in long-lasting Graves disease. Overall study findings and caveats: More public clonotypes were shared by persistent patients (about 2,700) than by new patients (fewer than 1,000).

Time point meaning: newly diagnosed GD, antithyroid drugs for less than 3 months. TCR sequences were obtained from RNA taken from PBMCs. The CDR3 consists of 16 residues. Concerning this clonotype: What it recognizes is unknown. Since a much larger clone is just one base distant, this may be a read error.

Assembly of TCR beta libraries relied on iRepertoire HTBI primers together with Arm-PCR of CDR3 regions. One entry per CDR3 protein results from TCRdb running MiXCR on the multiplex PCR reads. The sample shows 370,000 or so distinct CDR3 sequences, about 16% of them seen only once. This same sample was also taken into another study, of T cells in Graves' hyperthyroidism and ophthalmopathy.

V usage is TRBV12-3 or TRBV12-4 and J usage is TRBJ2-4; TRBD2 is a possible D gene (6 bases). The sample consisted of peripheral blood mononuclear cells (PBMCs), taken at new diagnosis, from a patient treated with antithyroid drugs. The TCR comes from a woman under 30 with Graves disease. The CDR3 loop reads CASSLRASATGNEQLF. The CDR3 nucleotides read TGTGCCAGCAGTTTAAGGGCTAGCGCAACAGGCAATGAGCAGCTCTTC.